Shown below are 26 T cell receptor beta chains from a single sample sequenced in a study of T cells in Graves' hyperthyroidism and ophthalmopathy. Regions amplified from RNA transcripts were the TCR beta CDR3 regions. RT-PCR in the first round (using the HTBI primer set) targeted the TCR CDR3. TCRdb fed the multiplex PCR reads into MiXCR, producing one record per CDR3 protein. The sample has a few hundred thousand distinct CDR3 sequences, about an eighth seen once; the top ten hold 15% to 20%. Material for sequencing was blood. These TCRs come from a young woman with Graves' hyperthyroidism.

This clonotype has just a few counts. The V and J genes are TRBV20-1 and TRBJ1-6; 7 nucleotides align to TRBD1. The ends lost 3 bases at V and 10 bases at J; junction bases unmatched: 12. The CDR3 is 15 residues long. CDR1 and CDR2 (germline): DFQATT, SNEGSKA (reference sequence). CDR3: CSARKTGLFGSPLHF. CDR3 coding DNA: TGCAGTGCTAGGAAGACAGGGTTATTTGGGTCACCCCTCCACTTT.

Concerning this clonotype: A much more abundant neighbour one base away suggests this may be a read error. This chain links TRBV3-1 with TRBJ1-1; D unresolved. The CDR3 contains 14 residues. The germline V gene has CDR1 LGHDT and CDR2 YNNKEL (reference sequence). Trimming cost V 6 bases and J 5 bases, with 16 bases left between them. The CDR3 DNA is TGTGCCAGCAGGTTTTTGGGGTTAGGGACTGAAGCTTTCTTT. This codes for CASRFLGLGTEAFF.

The chain has TRBV2 and TRBJ2-7, with 9 bases aligning to TRBD1. The CDR3 extends over 14 amino acids. Germline assignment: CDR1 SNHLY and CDR2 FYNNEI. After removal of 7 bases from V and 2 bases from J, the junction contained 6 bases not matched to a gene. The CDR3 region has the DNA TGTGCCAGCAAAGTACAGGGGGCCACCTACGAGCAGTACTTC. The encoded protein is CASKVQGATYEQYF.

V and J are TRBV10-3 and TRBJ2-2; TRBD2 matches at 7 bases. The J segment lost 6 bases and the V segment lost 8 bases, leaving 6 bases of the junction unmatched. The CDR3 totals 13 residues. Germline V lookup: CDR1 ENHRY, CDR2 SYGVKD. The CDR3 protein is CAIGLVPPGELFF. As DNA, the CDR3 is TGTGCCATCGGACTAGTCCCTCCCGGGGAGCTGTTTTTT.

This clonotype has at least ten counts. This sequence joins TRBV11-2 and TRBJ2-4; weak D call: TRBD1 (6 bases). Trimming took 5 bases from V and 0 from J, leaving 17 bases between them. Looked up from germline, CDR1 is SGHAT and CDR2 is FQNNGV. The CDR3 sequence is 17 residues long. This CDR3 is CASSPLQGPLAKNIQYF. DNA of the CDR3: TGTGCCAGCAGCCCCCTTCAGGGGCCTCTAGCCAAAAACATTCAGTACTTC. Using reference TRBV11-2 and TRBJ2-4 for the parts outside the CDR3, the full variable domain is EAGVAQSPRYKIIEKRQSVAFWCNPISGHATLYWYQQILGQGPKLLIQFQNNGVVDDSQLPKDRFSAERLKGVDSTLKIQPAKLEDSAVYLCASSPLQGPLAKNIQYFGAGTRLSVL.

At least ten counts were recorded for this clonotype. V is TRBV7-9 and J is TRBJ1-1; weak D call: TRBD1 (5 bases). V was cut by 5 bases and J by 1 base, with 11 bases left in between. Germline V gives CDR1 SEHNR, CDR2 FQNEAQ (reference sequence). This CDR3 spans 14 amino acids. Here the CDR3 reads CASSPRQRNTEAFF. The CDR3 DNA reads TGTGCCAGCAGCCCGAGACAGAGGAACACTGAAGCTTTCTTT. Full variable domain (rest looked up from reference TRBV7-9 and TRBJ1-1): DTGVSQNPRHKITKRGQNVTFRCDPISEHNRLYWYRQTLGQGPEFLTYFQNEAQLEKSRLLSDRFSAERPKGSFSTLEIQRTEQGDSAMYLCASSPRQRNTEAFFGQGTRLTVV.

This clonotype was counted between two and nine times. V gene TRBV19 combines with J gene TRBJ2-4; D is unclear. CDR1 is LNHDA and CDR2 is SQIVND in the germline V gene (reference sequence). The CDR3 spans 15 residues. Trimming shortened V by 6 bases and J by 0 bases, and 12 bases separated the two germline ends. The CDR3: CASSTDELAKNIQYF. CDR3 coding DNA: TGTGCCAGTAGCACAGATGAACTAGCCAAAAACATTCAGTACTTC.

This clonotype was seen repeatedly, ten times or more. The chain employs TRBV7-9 and TRBJ2-3; D is uncertain. The CDR3 sequence is 15 residues long. V was cut by 5 bases and J by 4 bases, with 16 bases left in between. Germline V gene lookup returns CDR1 SEHNR and CDR2 FQNEAQ (reference sequence). CDR3: CASSITRGWADTQYF. DNA of the CDR3: TGTGCCAGCAGCATTACCCGTGGGTGGGCAGATACGCAGTATTTT.

This clonotype has only a few counts. The genes are TRBV14 and TRBJ2-2; 13 nucleotides agree with TRBD2. In germline, CDR1 is SGHDN, CDR2 FVKESK. V lost 5 bases and J lost 0; bases outside the gene matches: 6. The CDR3 totals 18 residues. The CDR3: CASSLPGLAGTNTGELFF. Here the CDR3 DNA reads TGTGCCAGCAGCTTACCGGGACTAGCGGGGACGAACACCGGGGAGCTGTTTTTT.

This clonotype was detected many times. The V call is TRBV6-6, the J call TRBJ2-1; no reliable D call. V was clipped by 0 bases and J by 7 bases, with 16 bases between them. Germline V lookup: CDR1 MNHNY, CDR2 SVGAGI (reference sequence). The CDR3 sequence is 16 residues long. In DNA, the CDR3 is TGTGCCAGCAGTTACTCTGACCCTACCTATGGGAATGAGCAGTTCTTC. This translates into CASSYSDPTYGNEQFF.

The sample holds many counts of this clonotype. The chain employs TRBV2 and TRBJ1-1; D is perhaps TRBD1 (5 bases). Deletions cut 7 bases from V and 1 base from J, with 13 bases between. There are 14 residues in the CDR3. Per the germline V gene, CDR1 is SNHLY and CDR2 is FYNNEI. The CDR3 sequence is CASTWQGWNTEAFF. In DNA, the CDR3 is TGTGCCAGCACGTGGCAGGGCTGGAACACTGAAGCTTTCTTT.

This clonotype was detected a few times. This chain uses TRBV5-1 with TRBJ1-5; D is possibly TRBD1 (6 bases). The CDR3 length is 15 residues. CDR1 is SGHRS and CDR2 is YFSETQ in the germline V gene. V shed 4 bases and J shed 1 base, with 12 bases lying between them. The DNA for the CDR3 is TGCGCCAGCAGCCCCGGTGGGGGCAGCAATCAGCCCCAGCATTTT. Its translation is CASSPGGGSNQPQHF.

Note on this clonotype: Possible read error: a much larger clone is one base away. This chain connects TRBV19 to TRBJ2-3; 7 nucleotides agree with TRBD1. Germline lookup yields CDR1 LNHDA and CDR2 SQIVND (reference sequence). CDR3 length: 15 amino acids. The V gene end was trimmed by 3 bases and the J gene end by 8 bases; junction bases not matched to a gene: 11. The CDR3 loop is CASSILQGTVGTQYF. CDR3 DNA sequence: TGTGCCAGTAGTATCCTACAGGGGACCGTTGGTACGCAGTATTTT.

This clonotype was found a few times. A read error may be the cause here, since a much bigger clone is one base away. This chain links TRBV18 with TRBJ2-3, with 9 bases matching TRBD2. This CDR3 is built from 15 residues. Germline CDR1 is KGHSH and CDR2 is LQKENI. Unmatched junction bases numbered 8, after V lost 8 bases and J lost 2 bases. In nucleotides, the CDR3 is TGTGCCAGCCCATCAAAGCGGGAGGACACAGATACGCAGTATTTT. This gives the protein CASPSKREDTDTQYF.

This clonotype was counted ten times or more. V gene TRBV11-2 combines with J gene TRBJ2-7; D is unclear. V was trimmed by 1 base and J by 4 bases, leaving 8 bases between them. Germline assignment: CDR1 SGHAT and CDR2 FQNNGV. The CDR3 is 13 residues long. CDR3 loop: CASSLVRSYEQYF. CDR3 sequence (DNA): TGTGCCAGCAGCTTAGTTAGGTCATACGAGCAGTACTTC.

This clonotype was seen ten or more times. The J gene is TRBJ2-1, the V gene TRBV12-3 or TRBV12-4, with TRBD2 identical over 10 bases. The CDR3 covers 16 residues. The V gene end was trimmed by 4 bases and the J gene end by 10 bases; junction bases not matched to a gene: 13. The CDR3 here is CASSSAAGLAAREQFF. As DNA, the CDR3 is TGTGCCAGCAGTTCAGCGGCCGGACTAGCGGCCAGAGAGCAGTTCTTC.

The gene calls are TRBV20-1 and TRBJ2-7; D may match TRBD1 or TRBD2 (6 bases each). The V gene lost 6 bases and the J gene lost 5 bases, with 20 bases spanning the gap. The CDR3 extends over 14 amino acids. CDR1 DFQATT and CDR2 SNEGSKA come from the germline V gene (reference sequence). The CDR3 sequence is CSAQLGARGNEQYF. In DNA, the CDR3 is TGCAGTGCCCAGCTGGGGGCGCGGGGAAACGAGCAGTACTTC.

This clonotype has only a few counts. This sequence joins TRBV7-4 and TRBJ2-7, with 8 nucleotides matching TRBD1. Losses at the gene ends were 4 bases for V and 0 bases for J; bases not matched to a gene: 5. The CDR3 length is 15 residues. Germline V lookup: CDR1 SGHVT, CDR2 SQSDAQ. The DNA of the CDR3 is TGTGCCAGCAGCTCATCCGGGACAGGCTCCTACGAGCAGTACGTC. Translation gives CASSSSGTGSYEQYV.

J is TRBJ1-2 and V is TRBV29-1, with 10 bases matching TRBD1. The CDR3 length is 11 residues. Germline CDR1 is SQVTM and CDR2 is ANQGSEA. J was trimmed by 8 bases and V by 4 bases; bases with no gene match: 1. The DNA for the CDR3 is TGCAGCGTTGGGACAGGGGGAGGCTACACCTTC. This encodes CSVGTGGGYTF.

There are many counts of this clonotype. The chain is built from TRBV30 and TRBJ1-4; D ambiguous. V gave up 0 bases and J gave up 0 bases, with 8 bases separating them. Germline assignment: CDR1 GTSNPN and CDR2 SVGIG (reference sequence). The CDR3 length is 15 residues. The CDR3 spells CAWSVRSATNEKLFF. CDR3 DNA sequence: TGTGCCTGGAGTGTGCGGTCAGCAACTAATGAAAAACTGTTTTTT.

This clonotype was counted many times. This CDR3 is CASSAVATNEKLFF. The DNA of the CDR3 is TGTGCCAGCAGTGCAGTTGCAACTAATGAAAAACTGTTTTTT. The chain recombines TRBV6-1 with TRBJ1-4, with D uncertain. The ends were cut back, 4 bases at V and 0 bases at J, with 6 bases in the middle. In germline, CDR1 is MNHNS, CDR2 SASEGT. This CDR3 has 14 amino acids.

Notes on this clonotype: This sequence may be a read error, since a much larger clone differs from it by one base. The chain has TRBV5-1 and TRBJ2-7; weak D call: TRBD2 (5 bases). The V end lost 2 bases, the J end lost 9 bases, and 18 bases lay between the germline ends. Germline V lookup: CDR1 SGHRS, CDR2 YFSETQ. The CDR3 length is 14 residues. The CDR3 nucleotides are TGCGCCAGCAGCTTTGGCGGGCGGTTTAGTGGGCAGTACTTC. It codes for CASSFGGRFSGQYF.

This clonotype was counted many times. The V gene is TRBV27, the J gene TRBJ2-2, with D possibly matching TRBD2 (5 bases). CDR3 length equals 15 residues. The V end was cut by 3 bases, the J end by 2 bases, with 10 bases between. CDR1 MNHEY and CDR2 SMNVEV come from the germline V gene (reference sequence). DNA of the CDR3: TGTGCCAGCAGTTTCGACGGGGTAAACACCGGGGAGCTGTTTTTT. Encoded protein: CASSFDGVNTGELFF.

This clonotype was picked up many times. This chain's CDR3 is CAWSVGLGQGGEKLFF. The DNA of the CDR3 is TGTGCCTGGAGTGTAGGTCTCGGGCAGGGCGGTGAAAAACTGTTTTTT. This rearrangement joins TRBV30 to TRBJ1-4, with a possible D match to TRBD1 (5 bases). Germline V gene data show CDR1 as GTSNPN and CDR2 as SVGIG (reference sequence). The germline V and J ends were trimmed by 0 bases and 7 bases, with 18 bases remaining between them. This CDR3 region has 16 residues.

The chain carries TRBV6-5 and TRBJ1-1; TRBD1 might be the D (5 bases). The V gene's germline CDR1 is MNHEY and CDR2 SVGAGI. Trimming removed 0 bases from V and 5 bases from J, with 10 bases in between. The CDR3 is 14 amino acids. CDR3 residues: CASSYSGEGTEAFF. The CDR3 DNA reads as TGTGCCAGCAGTTACTCGGGGGAGGGGACTGAAGCTTTCTTT.

In its sample, this clonotype was seen many times. V is TRBV12-3 or TRBV12-4 and J is TRBJ2-5; D possibly corresponds to TRBD2 (5 bases). The CDR3 contains 15 residues. V shed 0 bases and J shed 5 bases, with 13 bases lying between them. CDR3 loop: CASSLALRVGETQYF. CDR3 in DNA: TGTGCCAGCAGTTTAGCGCTGAGGGTCGGGGAGACCCAGTACTTC.